This TCR beta chain was captured by sequencing in a study of blood T cells in healthy people across ages. Findings and caveats of the study: Strongly correlated with naive T cell percentage was TCR beta diversity.

Concerning this clonotype: Its antigen is undetermined.

Together with a sample-barcoded 5' primer, a J-beta primer mix was included in a second PCR lasting roughly 6 to 12 cycles. TCRdb independently ran MiXCR on the 5' RACE reads; one entry per CDR3 protein. The table includes roughly 900,000 distinct CDR3 sequences, around 48% detected once. Each sample yielded at least 5 micrograms of PBMC total RNA. The sample taken for sequencing was blood. This clonotype was sampled from a man younger than 45 in good health.

CDR3 coding DNA: TGTGCCATCAAAATGAAGTCCGATCGCTACGAGCAGTACTTC. Translation gives CAIKMKSDRYEQYF. The chain joins TRBV10-3 to TRBJ2-7, with D unresolved. Trimming cost V 7 bases and J 3 bases, with 16 bases left between them. Per the germline V gene, CDR1 is ENHRY and CDR2 is SYGVKD. This CDR3 region has 14 residues.